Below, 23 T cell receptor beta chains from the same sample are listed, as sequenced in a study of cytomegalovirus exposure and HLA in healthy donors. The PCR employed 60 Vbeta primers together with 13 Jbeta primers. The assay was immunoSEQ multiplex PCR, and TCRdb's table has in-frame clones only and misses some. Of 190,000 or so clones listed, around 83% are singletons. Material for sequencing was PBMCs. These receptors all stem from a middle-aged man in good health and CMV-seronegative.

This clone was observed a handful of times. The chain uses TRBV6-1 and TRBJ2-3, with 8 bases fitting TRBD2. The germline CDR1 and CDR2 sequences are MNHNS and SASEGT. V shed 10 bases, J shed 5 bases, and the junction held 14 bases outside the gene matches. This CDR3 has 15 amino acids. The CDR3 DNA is TGTGCCACCGCACCGGACGGGGGGGCCAGAGATACGCAGTATTTT. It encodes CATAPDGGARDTQYF.

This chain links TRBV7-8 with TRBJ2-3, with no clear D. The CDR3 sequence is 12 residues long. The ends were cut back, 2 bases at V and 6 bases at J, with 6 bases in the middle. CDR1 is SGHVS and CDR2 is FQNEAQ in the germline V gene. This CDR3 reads CASSLRVDTQYF. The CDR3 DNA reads TGTGCCAGCAGCTTACGGGTGGATACGCAGTATTTT.

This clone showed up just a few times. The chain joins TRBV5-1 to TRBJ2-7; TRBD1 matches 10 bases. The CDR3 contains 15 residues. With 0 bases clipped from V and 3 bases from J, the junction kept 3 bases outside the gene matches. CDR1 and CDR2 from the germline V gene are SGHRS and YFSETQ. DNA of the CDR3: TGCGCCAGCAGCTTGGTAGGGACAGGGGTCTACGAGCAGTACTTC. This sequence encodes CASSLVGTGVYEQYF.

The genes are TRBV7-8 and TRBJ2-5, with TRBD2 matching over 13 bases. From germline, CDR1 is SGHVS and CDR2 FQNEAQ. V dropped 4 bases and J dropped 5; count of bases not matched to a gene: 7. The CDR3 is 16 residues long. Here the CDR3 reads CASSSRTSGSYETQYF. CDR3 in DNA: TGTGCCAGCAGCTCACGGACTAGCGGGAGTTATGAGACCCAGTACTTC. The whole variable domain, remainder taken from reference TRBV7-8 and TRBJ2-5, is GAGVSQSPRYKVAKRGQDVALRCDPISGHVSLFWYQQALGQGPEFLTYFQNEAQLDKSGLPSDRFFAERPEGSVSTLKIQRTQQEDSAVYLCASSSRTSGSYETQYFGPGTRLLVL.

CDR3 sequence reads: CASSLDRGRNEQFF. CDR3 sequence (DNA): TGTGCCAGCAGCCTGGACAGGGGGCGGAATGAGCAGTTCTTC. This rearrangement joins TRBV7-2 to TRBJ2-1; 11 bases map to TRBD1. This CDR3 comprises 14 residues. With V trimmed by 5 bases and J by 7 bases, 4 bases remained unmatched. Germline CDR1 and CDR2: SGHTA and FQGNSA.

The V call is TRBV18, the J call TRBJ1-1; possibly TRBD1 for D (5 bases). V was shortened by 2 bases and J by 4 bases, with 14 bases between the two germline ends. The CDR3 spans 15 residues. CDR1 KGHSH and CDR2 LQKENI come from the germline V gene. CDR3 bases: TGTGCCAGCTCACCATTTCCAGGGAGGCGCACTGAAGCTTTCTTT. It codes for CASSPFPGRRTEAFF.

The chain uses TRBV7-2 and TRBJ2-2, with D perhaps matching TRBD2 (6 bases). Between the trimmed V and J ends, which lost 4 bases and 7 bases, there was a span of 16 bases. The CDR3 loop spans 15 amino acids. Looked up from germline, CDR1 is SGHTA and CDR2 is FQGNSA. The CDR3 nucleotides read TGTGCCAGCAGCTGGGGCGGGGTGAGAGTCGGGGAGCTGTTTTTT. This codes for CASSWGGVRVGELFF.

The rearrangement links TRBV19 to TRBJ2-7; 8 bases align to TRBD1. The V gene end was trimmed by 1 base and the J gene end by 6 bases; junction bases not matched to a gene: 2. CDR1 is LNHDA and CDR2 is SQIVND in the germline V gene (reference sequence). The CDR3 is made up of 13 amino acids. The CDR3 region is CASSIGTGSEQYF. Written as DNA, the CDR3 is TGTGCCAGTAGTATAGGGACAGGGAGCGAGCAGTACTTC.

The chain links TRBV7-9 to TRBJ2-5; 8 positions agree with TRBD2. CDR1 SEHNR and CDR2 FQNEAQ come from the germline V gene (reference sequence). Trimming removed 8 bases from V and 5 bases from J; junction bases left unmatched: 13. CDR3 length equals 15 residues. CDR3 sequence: CASGTSNPNRETQYF. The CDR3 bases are TGTGCCAGCGGGACTAGTAACCCAAATAGGGAGACCCAGTACTTC.

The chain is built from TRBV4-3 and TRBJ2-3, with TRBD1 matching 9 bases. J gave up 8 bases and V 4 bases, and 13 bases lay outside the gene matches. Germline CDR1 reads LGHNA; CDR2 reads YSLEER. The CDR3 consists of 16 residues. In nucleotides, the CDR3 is TGCGCCAGCAGCCCCGGGACAGGGCCCAAGGGGAGTACGCAGTATTTT. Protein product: CASSPGTGPKGSTQYF.

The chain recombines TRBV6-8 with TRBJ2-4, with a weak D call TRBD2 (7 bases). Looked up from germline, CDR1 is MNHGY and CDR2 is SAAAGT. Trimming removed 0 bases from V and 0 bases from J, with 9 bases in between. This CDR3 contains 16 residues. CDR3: CASSYSRGLAKNIQYF. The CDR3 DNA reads TGTGCCAGCAGTTACTCGCGGGGGCTAGCCAAAAACATTCAGTACTTC.

The CDR3 region is CASSEPSVAKNIQYF. The CDR3 nucleotides are TGCGCCAGCAGTGAGCCGAGTGTAGCCAAAAACATTCAGTACTTC. The rearrangement joins TRBV10-1 to TRBJ2-4; D is unclear. The CDR3 length is 15 residues. Trimming stripped 2 bases from V and 0 bases from J, with 8 bases between. The V gene's germline CDR1 is WNHNN and CDR2 SYGVQD (reference sequence).

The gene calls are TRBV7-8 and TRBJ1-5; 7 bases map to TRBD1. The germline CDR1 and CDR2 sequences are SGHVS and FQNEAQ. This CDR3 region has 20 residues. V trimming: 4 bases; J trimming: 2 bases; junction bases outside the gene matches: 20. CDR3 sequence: CASSSYRGGYVSSGNQPQHF. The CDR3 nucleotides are TGTGCCAGCAGCTCTTACAGGGGCGGGTACGTTAGCAGTGGCAATCAGCCCCAGCATTTT.

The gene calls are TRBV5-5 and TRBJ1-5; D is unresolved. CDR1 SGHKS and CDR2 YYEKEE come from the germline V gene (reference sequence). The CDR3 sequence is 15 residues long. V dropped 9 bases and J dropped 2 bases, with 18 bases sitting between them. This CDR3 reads CATRGGRAGNQPQHF. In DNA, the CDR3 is TGTGCCACCCGGGGTGGGAGGGCCGGCAATCAGCCCCAGCATTTT.

DNA of the CDR3: TGTGCCAGCAGCCATGTGACAGGGGGTAACTATGGCTACACCTTC. Protein: CASSHVTGGNYGYTF. The rearrangement uses TRBV5-5 and TRBJ1-2; 9 positions agree with TRBD1. J lost 1 base, V lost 4 bases, and 5 bases had no gene match. CDR1 is SGHKS and CDR2 is YYEKEE in the germline V gene (reference sequence). The CDR3 loop spans 15 amino acids.

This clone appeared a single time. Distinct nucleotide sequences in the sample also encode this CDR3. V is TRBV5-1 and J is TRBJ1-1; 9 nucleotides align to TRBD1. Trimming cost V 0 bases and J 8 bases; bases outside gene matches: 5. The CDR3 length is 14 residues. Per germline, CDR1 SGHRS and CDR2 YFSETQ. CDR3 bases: TGCGCCAGCAGCTTGGGGGACAGGGTCACCGAAGCTTTCTTT. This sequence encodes CASSLGDRVTEAFF.

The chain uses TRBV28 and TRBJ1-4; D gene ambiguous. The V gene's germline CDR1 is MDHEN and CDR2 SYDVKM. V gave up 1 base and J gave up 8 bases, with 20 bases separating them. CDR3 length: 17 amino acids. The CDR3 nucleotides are TGTGCCAGCAGTTTATTCGGCCGACTGGGAGGCTGGGAAAAACTGTTTTTT. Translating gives CASSLFGRLGGWEKLFF.

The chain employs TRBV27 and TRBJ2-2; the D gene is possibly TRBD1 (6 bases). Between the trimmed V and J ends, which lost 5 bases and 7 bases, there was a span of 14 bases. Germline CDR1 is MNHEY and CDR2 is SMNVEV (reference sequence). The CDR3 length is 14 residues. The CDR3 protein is CASSPGQRGGELFF. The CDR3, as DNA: TGTGCCAGCAGTCCTGGACAGCGCGGCGGGGAGCTGTTTTTT.

The CDR3 is CASSLSRLAGLSSYEQYF. The CDR3 DNA follows: TGTGCCAGCAGCTTATCAAGACTAGCGGGACTTAGCTCCTACGAGCAGTACTTC. The chain is built from TRBV13 and TRBJ2-7, with 11 positions matching TRBD2. CDR1 and CDR2 from the germline V gene are PRHDT and FYEKMQ (reference sequence). The CDR3 spans 18 residues. V was clipped by 2 bases and J by 0 bases; unmatched bases: 9.

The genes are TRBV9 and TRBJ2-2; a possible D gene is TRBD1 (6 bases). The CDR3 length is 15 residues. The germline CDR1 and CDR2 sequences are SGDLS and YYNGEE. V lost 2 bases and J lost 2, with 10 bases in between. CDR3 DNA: TGTGCCAGCAGCGTTGGGGGACACAACACCGGGGAGCTGTTTTTT. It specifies CASSVGGHNTGELFF.

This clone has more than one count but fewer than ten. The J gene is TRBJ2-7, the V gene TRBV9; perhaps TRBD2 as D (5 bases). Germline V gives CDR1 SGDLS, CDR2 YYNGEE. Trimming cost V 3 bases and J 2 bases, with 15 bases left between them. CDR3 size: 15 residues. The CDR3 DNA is TGTGCCAGCAGCGGGGGAGTAGCCCCAACCTACGAGCAGTACTTC. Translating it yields CASSGGVAPTYEQYF. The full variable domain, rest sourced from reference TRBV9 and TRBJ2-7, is DSGVTQTPKHLITATGQRVTLRCSPRSGDLSVYWYQQSLDQGLQFLIQYYNGEERAKGNILERFSAQQFPDLHSELNLSSLELGDSALYFCASSGGVAPTYEQYFGPGTRLTVT.

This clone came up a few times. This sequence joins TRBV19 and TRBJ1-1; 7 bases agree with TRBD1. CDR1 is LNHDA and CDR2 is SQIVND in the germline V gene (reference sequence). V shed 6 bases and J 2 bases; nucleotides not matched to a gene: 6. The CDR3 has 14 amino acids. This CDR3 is CASRNRGLNTEAFF. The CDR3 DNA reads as TGTGCCAGTAGAAACAGGGGCCTTAACACTGAAGCTTTCTTT. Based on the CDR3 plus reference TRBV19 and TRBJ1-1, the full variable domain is DGGITQSPKYLFRKEGQNVTLSCEQNLNHDAMYWYRQDPGQGLRLIYYSQIVNDFQKGDIAEGYSVSREKKESFPLTVTSAQKNPTAFYLCASRNRGLNTEAFFGQGTRLTVV.

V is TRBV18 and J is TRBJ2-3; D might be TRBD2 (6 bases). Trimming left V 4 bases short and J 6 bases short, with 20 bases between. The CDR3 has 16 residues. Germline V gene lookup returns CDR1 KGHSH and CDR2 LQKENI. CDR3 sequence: CASSLVETRLADTQYF. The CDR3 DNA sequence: TGTGCCAGCTCACTCGTTGAGACTAGACTGGCGGATACGCAGTATTTT.